This TCR beta chain was retrieved from a study of blood T cell repertoires in COVID-19. Study-wide background: Samples representing acute and convalescent COVID-19 were sourced from the United States, Italy and Spain. PBMCs, B-cell-depleted T cells, or T cells provided the cDNA or gDNA that made up the material.

Germline trimming cut 2 bases from V and 8 bases from J; bases unmatched to any gene: 4. The germline V gene has CDR1 SGHKS and CDR2 YYEKEE (reference sequence). The CDR3 contains 14 residues. Enrolled through a virtual design, the participants were between about 18 and 100 years of age and came from under 25 US areas. Membership in each cohort depended on participant-reported clinical history. TCRdb keeps only in-frame clones here, not all; method: immunoSEQ multiplex PCR. Of about 150,000 clones listed, 88% are singletons. This TCR derives from a woman in her thirties with acute COVID-19. Sequencing was carried out using PBMCs or T cells enriched from blood (not recorded which). The chain joins TRBV5-5 to TRBJ1-4, with 9 bases aligning to TRBD1. In DNA, the CDR3 is TGTGCCAGCAGCTTTACAGGGGGCGTCGAAAAACTGTTTTTT. It translates to CASSFTGGVEKLFF.